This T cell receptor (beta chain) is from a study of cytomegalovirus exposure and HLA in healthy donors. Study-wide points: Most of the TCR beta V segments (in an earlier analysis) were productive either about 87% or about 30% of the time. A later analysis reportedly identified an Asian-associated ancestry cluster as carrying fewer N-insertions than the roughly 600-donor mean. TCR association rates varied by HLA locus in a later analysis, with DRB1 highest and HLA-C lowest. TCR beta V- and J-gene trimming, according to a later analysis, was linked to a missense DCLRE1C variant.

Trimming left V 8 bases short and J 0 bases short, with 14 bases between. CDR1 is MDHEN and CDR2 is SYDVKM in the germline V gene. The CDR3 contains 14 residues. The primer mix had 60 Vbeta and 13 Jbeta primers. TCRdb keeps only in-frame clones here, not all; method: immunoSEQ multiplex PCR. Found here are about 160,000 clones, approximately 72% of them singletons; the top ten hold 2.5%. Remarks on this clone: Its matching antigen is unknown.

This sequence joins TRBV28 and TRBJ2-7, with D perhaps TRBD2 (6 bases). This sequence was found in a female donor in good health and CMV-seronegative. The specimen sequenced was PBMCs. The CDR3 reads CASEVSGSSYEQYF. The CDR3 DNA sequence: TGTGCCAGCGAAGTTAGCGGAAGCTCCTACGAGCAGTACTTC.